This T cell receptor beta chain emerged from a study of T cell changes during pregnancy in multiple sclerosis (dated by TCRdb to the late 2010s). For context, the study as a whole: The study examined how the T cell repertoire changed over the course of pregnancy in women with multiple sclerosis.

Concerning this clone itself: Its antigen is not yet known. Base qualities are missing; no much larger clone stands one base away.

The library was obtained by the immunoSEQ multiplex PCR assay. The table was pulled from immuneACCESS by TCRdb, which kept in-frame rearrangements only. Such tables lose some clones; where checked, under half of the loss comes from unresolved V genes, and the rest has no known cause. The sample table lists around 31,000 clones, around 90% of them with a count of one. The ten largest account for around 0.74% of the sample. Ends trimmed: V by 4 bases, J by 4 bases; bases unmatched to a gene: 7. Sequences SGHRS (CDR1) and YFSETQ (CDR2) are obtained from the germline V gene. Including cysteine and phenylalanine, the CDR3 has 16 amino acids. The CDR3 DNA has 48 bases and is translated from base 1.

The sequence was collected from a female donor with multiple sclerosis, enrolled in a pregnancy study. The rearranged chain carries TRBV5-1 and TRBJ2-3; 12 central nucleotides agree with TRBD2. The material was CD4+ T cells from peripheral blood mononuclear cells, obtained in the first trimester of pregnancy. Here the CDR3 is given as CASSPPLAGGADTQYF. DNA sequence: TGCGCCAGCAGCCCCCCCCTAGCGGGGGGGGCAGATACGCAGTATTTT.